This passage covers 22 T cell receptor beta chains from one sample sequenced in a study of blood T cell repertoires in COVID-19. The repertoire was sequenced with immunoSEQ multiplex PCR; TCRdb's copy has only in-frame clones and lacks some. The data show approximately 250,000 clones, roughly 90% seen once. The sample comprised PBMCs or T cells enriched from blood (not recorded which). The receptors come from a middle-aged man who had been exposed to COVID-19.

The genes are TRBV5-1 and TRBJ2-5, with 8 bases aligning to TRBD1. From germline, CDR1 is SGHRS and CDR2 YFSETQ. CDR3 size: 13 residues. Germline trimming cut 4 bases from V and 7 bases from J; bases unmatched to any gene: 6. The CDR3 DNA is TGCGCCAGCAGCCCCGGACAGGGTGGGACCCAGTACTTC. Encoded protein: CASSPGQGGTQYF.

V and J are TRBV5-6 and TRBJ2-3, with D perhaps matching TRBD1 (5 bases). The CDR3 spans 16 residues. The V end lost 6 bases, the J end lost 5 bases, and 22 bases lay between the germline ends. CDR1 SGHDT and CDR2 YYEEEE come from the germline V gene. The CDR3 DNA sequence: TGTGCCAGCAAACCTGACAGACACCTATGGGAAGATACGCAGTATTTT. This encodes CASKPDRHLWEDTQYF.

The gene calls are TRBV7-2 and TRBJ2-1, with a possible D match to TRBD1 (5 bases). The CDR3 spans 16 residues. Trimming stripped 1 base from V and 6 bases from J, with 16 bases between. Germline values: CDR1 SGHTA, CDR2 FQGNSA. The CDR3 nucleotides read TGTGCCAGCAGCTTAGTATCCAGGCGCCAGGGCAATGAGCAGTTCTTC. It is translated as CASSLVSRRQGNEQFF.

This chain uses TRBV6-1 with TRBJ2-7, with 12 bases aligning to TRBD2. J lost 3 bases, V lost 1 base, and 13 bases had no gene match. The CDR3 covers 19 residues. Germline assignment: CDR1 MNHNS and CDR2 SASEGT. DNA for the CDR3: TGTGCCAGCAGTGAAGTGGCTAGCGGGAGGGCTGCCCTAAGCTACGAGCAGTACTTC. Translating it yields CASSEVASGRAALSYEQYF.

The chain couples TRBV6-1 to TRBJ1-4; TRBD1 agrees at 9 bases. Trimming at V came to 0 bases and at J to 4 bases, leaving 6 bases not matched to a gene. Germline V CDR1 and CDR2: MNHNS, SASEGT. The CDR3 loop spans 17 amino acids. CDR3 coding DNA: TGTGCCAGCAGTGAAGCGCGGGACAGGGTAAATAATGAAAAACTGTTTTTT. Protein product: CASSEARDRVNNEKLFF.

The genes are TRBV13 and TRBJ2-6; D gene uncertain. V was pared by 4 bases and J by 1 base, with 11 bases between. The germline V gene has CDR1 PRHDT and CDR2 FYEKMQ (reference sequence). This CDR3 spans 16 amino acids. CDR3 in DNA: TGTGCCAGCAGCTCGCGGAGCCAGTCTGGGGCCAACGTCCTGACTTTC. This translates into CASSSRSQSGANVLTF.

DNA of the CDR3: TGTGCCAGTAGGGGCAGGATCATACCTGGAAACACCATATATTTT. Protein product: CASRGRIIPGNTIYF. This sequence joins TRBV19 and TRBJ1-3; D unresolved. The germline V gene has CDR1 LNHDA and CDR2 SQIVND (reference sequence). The CDR3 covers 15 residues. V was cut by 6 bases and J by 2 bases, with 14 bases left in between.

The chain carries TRBV27 and TRBJ1-1; unclear D gene. This CDR3 comprises 15 residues. V lost 0 bases to trimming and J lost 5 bases, with 13 bases between them. Looked up from germline, CDR1 is MNHEY and CDR2 is SMNVEV (reference sequence). CDR3 sequence reads: CASSLSRKGGTEAFF. Here the CDR3 DNA reads TGTGCCAGCAGTTTATCGAGGAAGGGAGGGACTGAAGCTTTCTTT.

This clone was counted many times. The chain is built from TRBV7-9 and TRBJ1-2; D might be TRBD1 (6 bases). CDR1 is SEHNR and CDR2 is FQNEAQ in the germline V gene (reference sequence). The ends were cut back, 5 bases at V and 4 bases at J, with 11 bases in the middle. The CDR3 is made up of 13 amino acids. The CDR3 spells CASSPVDSYGYTF. The CDR3 DNA sequence: TGTGCCAGCAGCCCCGTGGACAGCTATGGCTACACCTTC.

This clone was recorded a few times. The gene calls are TRBV15 and TRBJ2-1, with 11 bases identical to TRBD2. Germline V CDR1 and CDR2: LNHNV, YYDKDF (reference sequence). J was trimmed by 0 bases and V by 0 bases; bases with no gene match: 4. This CDR3 spans 18 amino acids. The CDR3 sequence: CATSRDLTSGSSYNEQFF. In DNA form, the CDR3 reads TGTGCCACCAGCAGAGATCTAACTAGCGGGAGCTCCTACAATGAGCAGTTCTTC. Based on the CDR3 plus reference TRBV15 and TRBJ2-1, the full variable domain is DAMVIQNPRYQVTQFGKPVTLSCSQTLNHNVMYWYQQKSSQAPKLLFHYYDKDFNNEADTPDNFQSRRPNTSFCFLDIRSPGLGDTAMYLCATSRDLTSGSSYNEQFFGPGTRLTVL.

J is TRBJ1-6 and V is TRBV28; D uncertain. CDR3 size: 11 residues. Germline V lookup: CDR1 MDHEN, CDR2 SYDVKM. Trimming removed 3 bases at V and 10 bases at J, with 4 bases between. Here the CDR3 reads CASSLGSPLHF. CDR3 nucleotide sequence: TGTGCCAGCAGTTTGGGCTCACCCCTCCACTTT.

This chain uses TRBV11-2 with TRBJ2-1; 14 positions agree with TRBD2. The CDR3 totals 18 residues. J gave up 6 bases and V 2 bases, and 9 bases lay outside the gene matches. CDR1 and CDR2 (germline): SGHAT, FQNNGV. CDR3 sequence reads: CASSLLRGLAGEGNEQFF. CDR3 bases: TGTGCCAGCAGCTTACTTCGGGGACTAGCGGGAGAGGGCAATGAGCAGTTCTTC.

V is TRBV11-3 and J is TRBJ2-1, with 7 bases fitting TRBD2. Germline V CDR1 and CDR2: SGHNT, YENEEA. The CDR3 loop spans 14 amino acids. Germline trimming cut 4 bases from V and 4 bases from J; bases unmatched to any gene: 4. CDR3 region: CASSSGGNYNEQFF. The DNA for the CDR3 is TGTGCCAGCAGCTCGGGAGGTAATTACAATGAGCAGTTCTTC.

The chain carries TRBV5-4 and TRBJ2-1; 11 nucleotides line up with TRBD1. This CDR3 is 15 amino acids long. Germline V lookup: CDR1 SGHNT, CDR2 YYREEE (reference sequence). Trimming removed 3 bases from V and 3 bases from J; junction bases left unmatched: 2. CDR3 sequence (DNA): TGTGCCAGCAGCTGGACAGGGGGCGTCTACAATGAGCAGTTCTTC. As protein: CASSWTGGVYNEQFF.

This clone came up a few times. The genes are TRBV5-4 and TRBJ1-5; perhaps TRBD1 as D (5 bases). The CDR3 consists of 13 residues. V lost 0 bases and J lost 9, with 10 bases in between. Germline V gives CDR1 SGHNT, CDR2 YYREEE (reference sequence). As DNA, the CDR3 is TGTGCCAGCAGCTTGGACGGGGGAGCGCCCCAGCATTTT. This sequence encodes CASSLDGGAPQHF. The full variable domain, with the rest looked up from reference TRBV5-4 and TRBJ1-5, is ETGVTQSPTHLIKTRGQQVTLRCSSQSGHNTVSWYQQALGQGPQFIFQYYREEENGRGNFPPRFSGLQFPNYSSELNVNALELDDSALYLCASSLDGGAPQHFGDGTRLSIL.

With respect to this clone: The same CDR3 is also encoded by other DNA sequences in this sample. The chain uses TRBV5-4 and TRBJ1-1; a possible D gene is TRBD1 (6 bases). V was cut by 1 base and J by 0 bases, with 7 bases left in between. The CDR3 length is 14 residues. Germline CDR1 reads SGHNT; CDR2 reads YYREEE (reference sequence). This CDR3 is CASSLQGMNTEAFF. For the CDR3, the DNA is TGTGCCAGCAGCTTGCAGGGGATGAACACTGAAGCTTTCTTT. Supplemented by reference TRBV5-4 and TRBJ1-1, the full variable domain reads ETGVTQSPTHLIKTRGQQVTLRCSSQSGHNTVSWYQQALGQGPQFIFQYYREEENGRGNFPPRFSGLQFPNYSSELNVNALELDDSALYLCASSLQGMNTEAFFGQGTRLTVV.

This clone occurred once. The V call is TRBV6-5, the J call TRBJ1-1; D possibly corresponds to TRBD1 (5 bases). Deletions cut 7 bases from V and 4 bases from J, with 13 bases between. Germline values: CDR1 MNHEY, CDR2 SVGAGI. The CDR3 has 13 amino acids. CDR3 sequence reads: CASNVGGGTEAFF. CDR3 DNA: TGTGCCAGCAATGTCGGGGGTGGCACTGAAGCTTTCTTT.

The chain combines TRBV6-5 with TRBJ2-7; TRBD1 agrees at 8 bases. Germline assignment: CDR1 MNHEY and CDR2 SVGAGI. J was trimmed by 0 bases and V by 6 bases; bases with no gene match: 7. The CDR3 sequence is 15 residues long. The CDR3 sequence is CASSFTGGSSYEQYF. CDR3 DNA sequence: TGTGCCAGCAGCTTTACAGGGGGTAGCTCCTACGAGCAGTACTTC.

The chain recombines TRBV7-2 with TRBJ2-2; 9 bases agree with TRBD1. V gave up 5 bases and J gave up 4 bases; unmatched junction bases: 5. Germline-derived CDR1 and CDR2 are SGHTA and FQGNSA. This CDR3 region has 15 residues. CDR3 coding DNA: TGTGCCAGCAGCCAAAGACAGGGGGTCACCGGGGAGCTGTTTTTT. It codes for CASSQRQGVTGELFF.

Only one count was recorded for this clone. The V call is TRBV29-1, the J call TRBJ1-1; D may be TRBD1 (6 bases). CDR1 and CDR2 from the germline V gene are SQVTM and ANQGSEA. The germline V and J ends were trimmed by 4 bases and 11 bases, with 14 bases remaining between them. The CDR3 contains 11 residues. The CDR3 DNA sequence: TGCAGCGTTGCTAACAGGGCGCACGCTTTCTTT. Amino acid sequence: CSVANRAHAFF.

V gene TRBV10-3 combines with J gene TRBJ2-2; D perhaps matches TRBD1 (5 bases). The V end lost 7 bases, the J end lost 4 bases, and 10 bases lay between the germline ends. The CDR3 totals 13 residues. Germline V gives CDR1 ENHRY, CDR2 SYGVKD. Here the CDR3 reads CAITQDSTGELFF. CDR3 bases: TGTGCCATCACCCAAGACAGCACCGGGGAGCTGTTTTTT.

This clone was seen only a few times. The CDR3, as DNA: TGTGCCAGCAGTTACCCTACAGGGGGAAGTGGCTACACCTTC. It is translated as CASSYPTGGSGYTF. The genes are TRBV6-2 or TRBV6-3 and TRBJ1-2, with 8 bases matching TRBD1. This CDR3 comprises 14 residues. Trimming took 2 bases from V and 7 from J; bases not matched to a gene: 6. From germline, CDR1 is MNHEY and CDR2 SVGEGT.